This note documents a single TCR beta chain sequence. The PCR was carried out with 60 Vbeta primers and 13 Jbeta primers. TCRdb's copy holds only in-frame clones and misses some; the assay was immunoSEQ multiplex PCR. The data contain some 180,000 clones, about 9% of them seen just once; the ten biggest clones take up 1% to 1.5%. This sample was included in a study of cytomegalovirus exposure and HLA in healthy donors. Background on the study: Drawn from HLA-typed donors, some 80 million unique TCRs were held in an early data release.

CDR1 is SNHLY and CDR2 is FYNNEI in the germline V gene. V lost 0 bases, J lost 4 bases, and 10 bases lay in between. This CDR3 contains 14 residues. The receptor was isolated from a woman in her thirties in good health and CMV-seropositive. The sample comprised PBMCs. The chain has TRBV2 and TRBJ2-7, with D possibly matching TRBD2 (5 bases). The CDR3 nucleotides read TGTGCCAGCAGTGAAGCGGGAGTAGGGTACGAGCAGTACTTC. This gives the protein CASSEAGVGYEQYF.